The 25 T cell receptor beta chains below were found in one sample sequenced in a study of T-cell memory formation after mild COVID-19. TCRdb processed the 5' RACE reads anew with MiXCR; each CDR3 protein has one entry. The data show approximately 180,000 distinct CDR3 sequences, 16% seen once. Sequencing was performed on PBMCs or a T cell subset sorted from them (not recorded which). The source of these receptors is an adult woman who had mild COVID-19 (a few samples of this study predate the infection). Cell type and time point are not known.

This chain joins TRBV19 and TRBJ2-1; D remains ambiguous. The CDR3 is made up of 11 amino acids. Germline V gene sequence: CDR1 LNHDA, CDR2 SQIVND (reference sequence). The V gene lost 1 base and the J gene lost 9 bases, with 4 bases spanning the gap. The CDR3 is CASSIGGEQFF. The CDR3 DNA follows: TGTGCCAGTAGTATAGGGGGTGAGCAGTTCTTC.

This clonotype was seen ten or more times. The CDR3 DNA reads as TGTGCCAGCAGGACTAGCGGGTTTAGCTCCTACAATGAGCAGTTCTTC. This sequence encodes CASRTSGFSSYNEQFF. The chain is built from TRBV6-2 or TRBV6-3 and TRBJ2-1; 10 positions match TRBD2. The CDR3 consists of 16 residues. J was trimmed by 0 bases and V by 6 bases; bases with no gene match: 5. Germline V gene sequence: CDR1 MNHEY, CDR2 SVGEGT.

This clonotype was seen a few times. The rearrangement joins TRBV24-1 to TRBJ2-6; 8 nucleotides line up with TRBD1. The CDR3 extends over 17 amino acids. Germline CDR1 is KGHDR and CDR2 is SFDVKD. Germline trimming cut 3 bases from V and 0 bases from J; bases unmatched to any gene: 3. This chain's CDR3 is CATSDTGGSSGANVLTF. CDR3 nucleotides: TGTGCCACCAGTGATACAGGGGGGAGCTCTGGGGCCAACGTCCTGACTTTC.

This clonotype came up a few times. An end of the junction differs from the germline gene, which may be a read error. The chain recombines TRBV5-1 with TRBJ2-1; 7 bases map to TRBD1. The CDR3 is 12 amino acids. In germline, CDR1 is SGHRS, CDR2 YFSETQ. In DNA, the CDR3 is TGCGCCAGCAGCTCCTACGGGACAGCCGCGGTCTTC. It encodes CASSSYGTAAVF.

J is TRBJ1-5 and V is TRBV6-1, with D possibly matching TRBD1 (5 bases). Germline V CDR1 and CDR2: MNHNS, SASEGT. Trimming removed 6 bases at V and 6 bases at J, with 18 bases between. This CDR3 spans 15 amino acids. CDR3 sequence reads: CASRTGTVLGQPQHF. The CDR3 coding sequence is TGTGCCAGCAGAACCGGGACGGTGCTAGGTCAGCCCCAGCATTTT.

This clonotype was recorded a few times. The rearrangement links TRBV2 to TRBJ2-3; 10 bases align to TRBD2. Per germline, CDR1 SNHLY and CDR2 FYNNEI. The trim removed 6 bases at V and 2 bases at J, leaving 5 bases unmatched. This CDR3 has 15 amino acids. CDR3 in DNA: TGTGCCAGCAGACTGACTAGCGGGTACACAGATACGCAGTATTTT. Protein sequence: CASRLTSGYTDTQYF.

The rearrangement uses TRBV10-3 and TRBJ2-3; 7 positions agree with TRBD2. This CDR3 comprises 13 residues. V lost 8 bases, J lost 3 bases, and 5 bases stayed unmatched. Germline V CDR1 and CDR2: ENHRY, SYGVKD. The CDR3 DNA follows: TGTGCCATCGATAAGGGAGGGACAGATACGCAGTATTTT. Encoded protein: CAIDKGGTDTQYF.

The chain joins TRBV6-6 to TRBJ2-7, with D perhaps given as TRBD1 or TRBD2 (5 bases each). V dropped 5 bases and J dropped 6 bases, with 20 bases sitting between them. Germline-derived CDR1 and CDR2 are MNHNY and SVGAGI (reference sequence). This CDR3 has 15 amino acids. CDR3 protein: CASSHNRGRSPEQYF. Here the CDR3 DNA reads TGTGCCAGCAGTCACAACCGGGGACGGTCCCCCGAGCAGTACTTC.

The J gene is TRBJ2-2, the V gene TRBV20-1; TRBD2 matches 14 bases. This CDR3 is built from 15 residues. V shed 5 bases and J 1 base; nucleotides not matched to a gene: 0. Germline CDR1 reads DFQATT; CDR2 reads SNEGSKA (reference sequence). CDR3 amino acids: CSAGLAGGNTGELFF. For the CDR3, the DNA is TGCAGTGCTGGACTAGCGGGAGGGAACACCGGGGAGCTGTTTTTT.

This clonotype was seen a single time. The V gene is TRBV7-9, the J gene TRBJ2-1; TRBD1 agrees at 10 bases. The CDR3 runs to 15 residues. CDR1 is SEHNR and CDR2 is FQNEAQ in the germline V gene (reference sequence). Trimming at V came to 5 bases and at J to 10 bases, leaving 11 bases not matched to a gene. In DNA form, the CDR3 reads TGTGCCAGCAGCGATAGACAGGGGGCTTACTGGGAGCAGTTCTTC. This encodes CASSDRQGAYWEQFF. The full variable domain, its missing parts supplied by reference TRBV7-9 and TRBJ2-1, is DTGVSQNPRHKITKRGQNVTFRCDPISEHNRLYWYRQTLGQGPEFLTYFQNEAQLEKSRLLSDRFSAERPKGSFSTLEIQRTEQGDSAMYLCASSDRQGAYWEQFFGPGTRLTVL.

The chain employs TRBV7-2 and TRBJ1-2; 9 positions agree with TRBD1. V lost 2 bases and J lost 9; bases outside the gene matches: 7. The V gene's germline CDR1 is SGHTA and CDR2 FQGNSA. This CDR3 spans 14 amino acids. The CDR3 reads CASSLIPGTGSYTF. As DNA, the CDR3 is TGTGCCAGCAGCTTAATCCCCGGGACAGGGAGCTACACCTTC. The full variable domain, in which reference TRBV7-2 and TRBJ1-2 provide the parts outside the CDR3, is GAGVSQSPSNKVTEKGKDVELRCDPISGHTALYWYRQSLGQGLEFLIYFQGNSAPDKSGLPSDRFSAERTGGSVSTLTIQRTQQEDSAVYLCASSLIPGTGSYTFGSGTRLTVV.

This clonotype was found a few times. The chain uses TRBV2 and TRBJ1-5; D not resolved. V was clipped by 7 bases and J by 0 bases, with 13 bases between them. The CDR3 contains 15 residues. The germline gives CDR1 SNHLY, CDR2 FYNNEI. The CDR3 DNA follows: TGTGCCAGCAACCAGGACGGGAATAGCAATCAGCCCCAGCATTTT. As protein: CASNQDGNSNQPQHF.

This clonotype was counted a few times. J is TRBJ2-2 and V is TRBV18; TRBD1 might be the D (6 bases). V lost 3 bases, J lost 10 bases, and 21 bases lay in between. This CDR3 is built from 16 residues. From germline, CDR1 is KGHSH and CDR2 LQKENI. CDR3 sequence: CASSPPGIQGSVELFF. The CDR3 bases are TGTGCCAGCTCACCGCCTGGGATACAGGGTTCTGTGGAGCTGTTTTTT.

V is TRBV20-1 and J is TRBJ1-6; TRBD1 agrees at 7 bases. Looked up from germline, CDR1 is DFQATT and CDR2 is SNEGSKA (reference sequence). CDR3 length: 16 amino acids. J lost 0 bases, V lost 2 bases, and 4 bases had no gene match. This chain's CDR3 is CSARSRGSSYNSPLHF. The CDR3 region has the DNA TGCAGTGCTAGAAGCAGGGGGAGCTCCTATAATTCACCCCTCCACTTT.

The V and J genes are TRBV7-2 and TRBJ2-1; maybe TRBD1 (6 bases). There are 14 residues in the CDR3. Germline lookup yields CDR1 SGHTA and CDR2 FQGNSA. Between the trimmed V and J ends, which lost 4 bases and 8 bases, there was a span of 15 bases. This CDR3 is CASSSRGASDEQFF. For the CDR3, the DNA is TGTGCCAGCAGCTCCAGGGGTGCCAGCGATGAGCAGTTCTTC.

This clonotype was seen only a few times. The CDR3 DNA follows: TGTGCCAGCAGTAATATCGGACGGAACACCGGGGAGCTGTTTTTT. Translating it yields CASSNIGRNTGELFF. The J gene is TRBJ2-2, the V gene TRBV6-1; the D is unclear. V was cut by 5 bases and J by 1 base, with 11 bases left in between. Germline V CDR1 and CDR2: MNHNS, SASEGT. CDR3 length equals 15 residues.

The gene calls are TRBV7-9 and TRBJ1-1; D gene unclear. Germline values: CDR1 SEHNR, CDR2 FQNEAQ (reference sequence). This CDR3 has 13 amino acids. V was pared by 5 bases and J by 2 bases, with 9 bases between. CDR3 region: CASSLPTNTEAFF. The CDR3 DNA reads as TGTGCCAGCAGCCTACCGACCAACACTGAAGCTTTCTTT. Full variable domain (remainder filled in from reference TRBV7-9 and TRBJ1-1): DTGVSQNPRHKITKRGQNVTFRCDPISEHNRLYWYRQTLGQGPEFLTYFQNEAQLEKSRLLSDRFSAERPKGSFSTLEIQRTEQGDSAMYLCASSLPTNTEAFFGQGTRLTVV.

This clonotype has just a few counts. J is TRBJ2-7 and V is TRBV5-1, with TRBD2 matching over 10 bases. Germline V CDR1 and CDR2: SGHRS, YFSETQ. This CDR3 has 15 residues. Losses at the gene ends were 7 bases for V and 3 bases for J; bases not matched to a gene: 10. The CDR3 bases are TGCGCCAGCCGATCGGCTAGCGGGAGCCACTACGAGCAGTACTTC. Residues: CASRSASGSHYEQYF.

This clonotype was observed a handful of times. The V and J genes are TRBV19 and TRBJ2-3, with a possible D match to TRBD2 (6 bases). Germline lookup yields CDR1 LNHDA and CDR2 SQIVND (reference sequence). V lost 9 bases, J lost 0 bases, and 16 bases lay in between. The CDR3 runs 15 residues. In DNA, the CDR3 is TGTGCCAGGCGACTAGTCGAGGGGAGCACAGATACGCAGTATTTT. Protein sequence: CARRLVEGSTDTQYF.

The J gene is TRBJ2-3, the V gene TRBV12-3 or TRBV12-4, with 8 bases identical to TRBD2. The CDR3 is 16 amino acids. J was trimmed by 7 bases and V by 3 bases; bases with no gene match: 12. The CDR3 region has the DNA TGTGCCAGCAGTTTTTTAGCGGGAATAAGCCTTAATACGCAGTATTTT. Residues: CASSFLAGISLNTQYF.

The rearrangement joins TRBV20-1 to TRBJ1-1, with unresolved D. The CDR3 sequence is 12 residues long. V dropped 1 base and J dropped 7 bases, with 10 bases sitting between them. The V gene's germline CDR1 is DFQATT and CDR2 SNEGSKA (reference sequence). The CDR3 DNA is TGCAGTGCTAGAGGGACCCCGAGTGAAGCTTTCTTT. The encoded protein is CSARGTPSEAFF.

This clonotype came up a few times. The chain links TRBV20-1 to TRBJ1-1, with D possibly TRBD1 on 5 matching bases. Germline CDR1 is DFQATT and CDR2 is SNEGSKA (reference sequence). V was clipped by 7 bases and J by 1 base, with 7 bases between them. The CDR3 is made up of 11 amino acids. DNA of the CDR3: TGCAGTGGGCAGGGGAACACTGAAGCTTTCTTT. Translation gives CSGQGNTEAFF.

In this sample, this clonotype turned up a few times. V usage is TRBV7-9 and J usage is TRBJ2-1; D might be TRBD1 (5 bases). The germline V gene encodes CDR1 SEHNR and CDR2 FQNEAQ (reference sequence). Trimming shortened V by 1 base and J by 5 bases, and 12 bases separated the two germline ends. The CDR3 covers 15 residues. The CDR3 here is CASSLDGRVNNEQFF. The CDR3 DNA reads TGTGCCAGCAGCTTAGACGGCAGGGTAAACAATGAGCAGTTCTTC.

A few counts support this clonotype. V usage is TRBV20-1 and J usage is TRBJ2-6, with D perhaps matching TRBD1 or TRBD2 (6 bases each). Germline loops: CDR1 DFQATT, CDR2 SNEGSKA (reference sequence). The V end lost 6 bases, the J end lost 0 bases, and 12 bases lay between the germline ends. The CDR3 runs 15 residues. The DNA of the CDR3 is TGCAGTGCGCGAGAGGGGGGCTCTGGGGCCAACGTCCTGACTTTC. Amino acid sequence: CSAREGGSGANVLTF.

This clonotype was observed a handful of times. V gene TRBV12-3 or TRBV12-4 combines with J gene TRBJ2-5; D not resolved. Trimming took 7 bases from V and 2 from J, leaving 5 bases between them. This CDR3 spans 11 amino acids. The CDR3 here is CASTLQETQYF. The CDR3 DNA is TGTGCCAGCACCCTGCAAGAGACCCAGTACTTC.